The next 25 T cell receptor beta chains were all read from a single sample in a study of blood T cell repertoires in COVID-19. Some clones are missing from TCRdb's copy, which holds only in-frame ones; the method was immunoSEQ multiplex PCR. The sample lists fewer than 150,000 clones; approximately 90% were seen once. Sequences were obtained from peripheral blood. Every receptor here comes from a woman in her seventies who had recovered from COVID-19.

The rearrangement uses TRBV24-1 and TRBJ1-2, with 7 bases fitting TRBD1. This CDR3 is 15 amino acids long. Germline CDR1 reads KGHDR; CDR2 reads SFDVKD. The junction had 11 bases not matched to a gene; V was cut back by 6 bases and J by 5 bases. The CDR3 sequence: CATSPRDRAGYGYTF. The CDR3, as DNA: TGTGCCACCAGTCCGCGAGACAGGGCGGGGTATGGCTACACCTTC.

This chain links TRBV3-1 (or the pseudogene TRBV3-2) with TRBJ2-1, with 9 positions matching TRBD2. The CDR3 length is 17 residues. Germline V gene sequence: CDR1 LGHDT, CDR2 YNNKEL (reference sequence). V lost 4 bases and J lost 5; bases outside the gene matches: 12. The CDR3 DNA sequence: TGTGCCAGCAGCCGCCAATCGACTAGCGGTCCGGACAATGAGCAGTTCTTC. Amino acids: CASSRQSTSGPDNEQFF.

This chain links TRBV5-1 with TRBJ1-2, with D possibly being TRBD1 (6 bases). The germline V gene encodes CDR1 SGHRS and CDR2 YFSETQ. The CDR3 length is 16 residues. The ends were cut back, 4 bases at V and 4 bases at J, with 20 bases in the middle. Here the CDR3 reads CASSPPRDTSLYGYTF. The CDR3 DNA sequence: TGCGCCAGCAGCCCCCCCCGGGACACCTCCCTCTATGGCTACACCTTC.

This chain joins TRBV7-2 and TRBJ1-6; 9 bases line up with TRBD1. Germline V gene lookup returns CDR1 SGHTA and CDR2 FQGNSA. V gave up 5 bases and J gave up 7 bases; unmatched junction bases: 6. The CDR3 consists of 15 residues. Here the CDR3 DNA reads TGTGCCAGCAGCCGGGGACAGGGCGGGAATTCACCCCTCCACTTT. Translating it yields CASSRGQGGNSPLHF. Complete variable domain (other parts from reference TRBV7-2 and TRBJ1-6): GAGVSQSPSNKVTEKGKDVELRCDPISGHTALYWYRQSLGQGLEFLIYFQGNSAPDKSGLPSDRFSAERTGGSVSTLTIQRTQQEDSAVYLCASSRGQGGNSPLHFGNGTRLTVT.

The genes are TRBV14 and TRBJ2-5; a possible D gene is TRBD1 (5 bases). The CDR3 loop spans 13 amino acids. Germline CDR1 reads SGHDN; CDR2 reads FVKESK. Trimming took off 11 bases at V and 2 bases at J, with 15 bases between the two ends. The DNA for the CDR3 is TGTGCCGCTCGGACATCGGAACAAGAGACCCAGTACTTC. Translating it yields CAARTSEQETQYF.

The J gene is TRBJ1-1, the V gene TRBV5-1; 7 bases match TRBD1. The J segment lost 5 bases and the V segment lost 4 bases, leaving 11 bases of the junction unmatched. Germline loops: CDR1 SGHRS, CDR2 YFSETQ. This CDR3 is 15 amino acids long. As DNA, the CDR3 is TGCGCCAGCAGCGGGCAGGGGGTTTCGGAGACTGAAGCTTTCTTT. It encodes CASSGQGVSETEAFF.

The chain carries TRBV7-8 and TRBJ2-7, with 7 bases lining up with TRBD1. This CDR3 is 14 amino acids long. The germline CDR1 and CDR2 sequences are SGHVS and FQNEAQ. Trimming at V came to 5 bases and at J to 1 base, leaving 5 bases not matched to a gene. In DNA form, the CDR3 reads TGTGCCAGCAGCCGGGACAGATTTTCCTACGAGCAGTACTTC. It is translated as CASSRDRFSYEQYF.

The V and J genes are TRBV28 and TRBJ2-7; 16 bases map to TRBD2. Germline V CDR1 and CDR2: MDHEN, SYDVKM. V lost 8 bases to trimming and J lost 6 bases; unmatched junction nucleotides: 10. CDR3 length: 16 residues. The CDR3 DNA reads as TGTGCCAGCGTCGGGGGGACTAGCGGGAGGGCCTTCGAGCAGTACTTC. The encoded protein is CASVGGTSGRAFEQYF.

Comments on this clone: The same CDR3 is also encoded by other DNA sequences in this sample. The CDR3 bases are TGTGCCAGCTCACCAGGTGGGGGAGGAACTGAAGCTTTCTTT. The encoded protein is CASSPGGGGTEAFF. The chain carries TRBV18 and TRBJ1-1; maybe TRBD1 (5 bases). Looked up from germline, CDR1 is KGHSH and CDR2 is LQKENI. The CDR3 consists of 14 residues. V lost 2 bases, J lost 5 bases, and 12 bases lay in between.

This chain joins TRBV3-1 (or the pseudogene TRBV3-2) and TRBJ2-3; 8 nucleotides match TRBD1. Germline CDR1 reads LGHDT; CDR2 reads YNNKEL (reference sequence). This CDR3 has 15 residues. V trimming: 5 bases; J trimming: 1 base; junction bases outside the gene matches: 5. The CDR3 loop is CASSFGQGGTDTQYF. For the CDR3, the DNA is TGTGCCAGCAGCTTCGGACAGGGCGGCACAGATACGCAGTATTTT.

This sequence joins TRBV18 and TRBJ2-1; 8 bases are a match to TRBD1. The CDR3 extends over 16 amino acids. Germline values: CDR1 KGHSH, CDR2 LQKENI. Trimming cost V 1 base and J 4 bases; bases outside gene matches: 6. This CDR3 is CASSPRAGGTYNEQFF. The CDR3 DNA follows: TGTGCCAGCTCACCACGGGCAGGGGGCACGTACAATGAGCAGTTCTTC.

The V gene is TRBV18, the J gene TRBJ2-7; 8 bases match TRBD1. The length of the CDR3 is 14 residues. The germline gives CDR1 KGHSH, CDR2 LQKENI. V lost 8 bases to trimming and J lost 6 bases; unmatched junction nucleotides: 12. CDR3 nucleotides: TGTGCCAGCCGACTGAATCCACAGGGGGGCGAGCAGTACTTC. Translation gives CASRLNPQGGEQYF.

This chain links TRBV7-3 with TRBJ2-2, with 12 bases identical to TRBD2. CDR3 size: 17 residues. V dropped 5 bases and J dropped 7; count of bases not matched to a gene: 11. Germline V lookup: CDR1 SGHTA, CDR2 FQGTGA. DNA for the CDR3: TGTGCCAGCAGCCCAAACCGGACTAGCGGGATTCACGGGGAGCTGTTTTTT. It codes for CASSPNRTSGIHGELFF. Complete variable domain (other parts from reference TRBV7-3 and TRBJ2-2): GAGVSQTPSNKVTEKGKYVELRCDPISGHTALYWYRQSLGQGPEFLIYFQGTGAADDSGLPNDRFFAVRPEGSVSTLKIQRTERGDSAVYLCASSPNRTSGIHGELFFGEGSRLTVL.

The genes are TRBV5-4 and TRBJ2-7; TRBD1 might be the D (7 bases). V was trimmed by 4 bases and J by 6 bases, leaving 17 bases between them. This CDR3 region has 14 residues. Germline V lookup: CDR1 SGHNT, CDR2 YYREEE (reference sequence). This chain's CDR3 is CASSSYRGGGEQYF. CDR3 DNA sequence: TGTGCCAGCAGCAGCTACAGGGGAGGCGGCGAGCAGTACTTC.

V usage is TRBV27 and J usage is TRBJ2-7; 14 nucleotides line up with TRBD2. Germline CDR1 MNHEY, CDR2 SMNVEV (reference sequence). The V segment lost 5 bases and the J segment 5 bases; nucleotides outside the gene matches: 8. The length of the CDR3 is 16 residues. CDR3 sequence: CASSDRTSGRSHEQYF. The CDR3 bases are TGTGCCAGCAGTGATCGGACTAGCGGGAGGTCCCACGAGCAGTACTTC.

The V and J genes are TRBV6-5 and TRBJ1-1; D is perhaps TRBD1 (5 bases). This CDR3 contains 13 residues. The germline CDR1 and CDR2 sequences are MNHEY and SVGAGI. Trimming left V 6 bases short and J 0 bases short, with 8 bases between. DNA for the CDR3: TGTGCCAGCAGCCGGGGGTTGAACACTGAAGCTTTCTTT. It translates to CASSRGLNTEAFF.

This chain links TRBV28 with TRBJ1-5, with D perhaps matching TRBD1 (6 bases). CDR1 and CDR2 from the germline V gene are MDHEN and SYDVKM. The CDR3 runs to 12 residues. Trimming cost V 11 bases and J 3 bases, with 11 bases left between them. The DNA for the CDR3 is TGTGCCTTAGGGGGTATCAATCAGCCCCAGCATTTT. This encodes CALGGINQPQHF.

The V and J genes are TRBV6-1 and TRBJ2-3; tentatively, D is TRBD2 (7 bases). Trimming took off 2 bases at V and 4 bases at J, with 16 bases between the two ends. The CDR3 length is 16 residues. CDR1 is MNHNS, CDR2 SASEGT, per germline. CDR3 nucleotides: TGTGCCAGCAGTGAACGGGGGGCAGGGGTGGCAGATACGCAGTATTTT. Its protein product is CASSERGAGVADTQYF.

The rearrangement joins TRBV30 to TRBJ1-1; 7 nucleotides line up with TRBD1. Looked up from germline, CDR1 is GTSNPN and CDR2 is SVGIG (reference sequence). The V segment lost 4 bases and the J segment 4 bases; nucleotides outside the gene matches: 6. The CDR3 is 13 amino acids. CDR3 coding DNA: TGTGCCTGGATTCTCACAGGGGCCACTGAAGCTTTCTTT. This gives the protein CAWILTGATEAFF. Together with reference TRBV30 and TRBJ1-1, the CDR3 gives the full variable domain: SQTIHQWPATLVQPVGSPLSLECTVEGTSNPNLYWYRQAAGRGLQLLFYSVGIGQISSEVPQNLSASRPQDRQFILSSKKLLLSDSGFYLCAWILTGATEAFFGQGTRLTVV.

V usage is TRBV29-1 and J usage is TRBJ2-7, with a possible D match to TRBD1 (7 bases). The germline V and J ends were trimmed by 7 bases and 7 bases, with 23 bases remaining between them. The CDR3 spans 14 residues. The germline gives CDR1 SQVTM, CDR2 ANQGSEA. The CDR3: CSAQGGDSFGEQYF. The CDR3 region has the DNA TGCAGCGCTCAAGGAGGGGACAGCTTTGGTGAGCAGTACTTC.

This rearrangement joins TRBV4-3 to TRBJ2-5, with 7 bases matching TRBD2. Germline CDR1 and CDR2: LGHNA and YSLEER. V lost 4 bases and J lost 2; bases outside the gene matches: 10. This CDR3 has 16 amino acids. The CDR3 is CASSPSDGGTQETQYF. CDR3 nucleotide sequence: TGCGCCAGCAGCCCTTCGGACGGGGGGACGCAAGAGACCCAGTACTTC.

V gene TRBV28 combines with J gene TRBJ2-3; D possibly corresponds to TRBD1 (6 bases). In germline, CDR1 is MDHEN, CDR2 SYDVKM. Trimming removed 6 bases from V and 2 bases from J, with 12 bases in between. The CDR3 has 14 amino acids. CDR3 DNA: TGTGCCAGCAGATTACAGGGCTCCACAGATACGCAGTATTTT. It is translated as CASRLQGSTDTQYF.

The rearrangement joins TRBV19 to TRBJ2-2, with TRBD1 matching over 7 bases. This CDR3 has 15 residues. Germline-derived CDR1 and CDR2 are LNHDA and SQIVND (reference sequence). V trimming: 5 bases; J trimming: 3 bases; junction bases outside the gene matches: 6. The DNA of the CDR3 is TGTGCCAGTAGTCCGACAGGGTTAGACACCGGGGAGCTGTTTTTT. As protein: CASSPTGLDTGELFF.

This chain links TRBV28 with TRBJ2-7, with 15 bases lining up with TRBD2. Germline V gene lookup returns CDR1 MDHEN and CDR2 SYDVKM. With V trimmed by 5 bases and J by 7 bases, 6 bases remained unmatched. The CDR3 is 15 amino acids. The CDR3 protein is CASSAGLAGGREQYF. CDR3 in DNA: TGTGCCAGCAGTGCGGGACTAGCGGGAGGCAGGGAGCAGTACTTC.

This clone was seen once. The chain couples TRBV28 to TRBJ2-7, with no clear D. This CDR3 comprises 13 residues. The germline CDR1 and CDR2 sequences are MDHEN and SYDVKM. V lost 3 bases and J 1 base, leaving 7 bases between the germline ends. This chain's CDR3 is CASSLLDSYEQYF. The DNA for the CDR3 is TGTGCCAGCAGTTTGCTAGATTCCTACGAGCAGTACTTC.